The clone carrying this T cell receptor beta chain occurred a few times. These data are taken from a study of cytomegalovirus exposure and HLA in healthy donors. PCR employed 60 Vbeta and 13 Jbeta primers. Profiling relied on immunoSEQ multiplex PCR, and the TCRdb table lists in-frame clones only, not all of them. The sample records roughly 150,000 clones, around a tenth being singletons. This TCR was sampled from a man in his forties or fifties in good health and CMV-seronegative. Material for sequencing was PBMCs.

The CDR3 protein is CASKVDRGNTGELFF. DNA of the CDR3: TGTGCCAGCAAGGTGGACAGGGGGAACACCGGGGAGCTGTTTTTT. The V gene is TRBV6-5, the J gene TRBJ2-2, with 9 bases identical to TRBD1. The CDR3 consists of 15 residues. Germline V gene sequence: CDR1 MNHEY, CDR2 SVGAGI. Losses at the gene ends were 7 bases for V and 1 base for J; bases not matched to a gene: 4.